This TCR beta chain was identified during a study of radiation and T cells in renal cell carcinoma. Study results and caveats: Pretreatment tumor biopsies were lacking, so baseline clonotypes are unknown.

Between the trimmed V and J ends, which lost 2 bases and 2 bases, there was a span of 16 bases. The CDR3 has 16 amino acids. Germline CDR1 reads SGHRS; CDR2 reads YFSETQ. Produced via immunoSEQ multiplex PCR; TCRdb's table is partial and in-frame only. The sample consists of some 75,000 clones, about 81% of them appearing once. The sample's time point: blood 2 weeks post-SBRT. Treatment in this sample: 15 Gy SBRT to primary tumor, nephrectomy 4 weeks later. This clone was seen only a few times. Antigen unknown. The TCR comes from a man aged 55 to 70 with renal cell carcinoma. The gene calls are TRBV5-1 and TRBJ2-5; D is perhaps TRBD1 or TRBD2 (5 bases each). This sample comprised blood, obtained from a patient whose treatment included radiotherapy and nephrectomy. CDR3 sequence: CASSLGGGVGQETQYF. CDR3 sequence (DNA): TGCGCCAGCAGCTTAGGTGGGGGAGTTGGGCAAGAGACCCAGTACTTC. The full variable domain, rest sourced from reference TRBV5-1 and TRBJ2-5, is KAGVTQTPRYLIKTRGQQVTLSCSPISGHRSVSWYQQTPGQGLQFLFEYFSETQRNKGNFPGRFSGRQFSNSRSEMNVSTLELGDSALYLCASSLGGGVGQETQYFGPGTRLLVL.